This entry lists 14 T cell receptor beta chains sequenced from one sample in a study of T cells after yellow fever vaccination. Using its own MiXCR run on the 5' RACE reads, TCRdb lists one record per CDR3 protein. This table has approximately 610,000 distinct CDR3 sequences, about 15% appearing once. Here the sequenced sample was PBMCs, taken 5 to 6 days after the first yellow fever vaccination. The receptor set was obtained from a man aged 18 to 35 who received the YFV17D yellow fever vaccine.

The chain couples TRBV7-9 to TRBJ1-2; weak D call: TRBD1 (5 bases). CDR3 size: 14 residues. The V and J ends lost 3 bases and 7 bases respectively, with 15 bases between them. Germline V gives CDR1 SEHNR, CDR2 FQNEAQ (reference sequence). In DNA, the CDR3 is TGTGCCAGCAGCTTTGTTTCAGGGTTCTTTGGCTACACCTTC. Translation: CASSFVSGFFGYTF.

The chain couples TRBV7-9 to TRBJ2-7; D remains unclear. The CDR3 covers 13 residues. The V end was cut by 0 bases, the J end by 5 bases, with 8 bases between. Germline loops: CDR1 SEHNR, CDR2 FQNEAQ (reference sequence). The CDR3 DNA follows: TGTGCCAGCAGCTTAGCGGAAGGGAACGAGCAGTACTTC. Its protein product is CASSLAEGNEQYF.

In this sample, this clonotype turned up a few times. V gene TRBV5-1 combines with J gene TRBJ1-4, with D unresolved. V was cut by 5 bases and J by 4 bases, with 12 bases left in between. The CDR3 is 14 residues long. Germline CDR1 and CDR2: SGHRS and YFSETQ. The CDR3 region has the DNA TGCGCCAGCAGTTCTGGTACGGGTAATGAAAAACTGTTTTTT. Residues: CASSSGTGNEKLFF.

The chain joins TRBV3-1 to TRBJ2-1; 12 bases align to TRBD2. This CDR3 comprises 17 residues. With 0 bases clipped from V and 9 bases from J, the junction kept 9 bases outside the gene matches. Per germline, CDR1 LGHDT and CDR2 YNNKEL (reference sequence). DNA of the CDR3: TGTGCCAGCAGCCAAGATGAGGGACTAGCGGGCGGAGGTGAGCAGTTCTTC. Residues: CASSQDEGLAGGGEQFF.

The CDR3 protein is CASNRGQSNSPLHF. The CDR3 DNA sequence: TGTGCCAGCAATCGCGGTCAGTCAAATTCACCCCTCCACTTT. This chain uses TRBV3-1 with TRBJ1-6; unclear D gene. Trimming shortened V by 7 bases and J by 7 bases, and 14 bases separated the two germline ends. Germline V lookup: CDR1 LGHDT, CDR2 YNNKEL (reference sequence). The CDR3 is made up of 14 amino acids. The full variable domain, completed using reference TRBV3-1 and TRBJ1-6, is DTAVSQTPKYLVTQMGNDKSIKCEQNLGHDTMYWYKQDSKKFLKIMFSYNNKELIINETVPNRFSPKSPDKAHLNLHINSLELGDSAVYFCASNRGQSNSPLHFGNGTRLTVT.

This clonotype appeared a few times. The chain couples TRBV23-1 to TRBJ1-5; the D gene is possibly TRBD1 (5 bases). TRBV23-1 is an open reading frame whose function is uncertain. The CDR3 extends over 15 amino acids. Trimming left V 0 bases short and J 6 bases short, with 12 bases between. The CDR3 region is CASSQSGQGCQPQHF. The CDR3 nucleotides are TGCGCCAGCAGTCAATCGGGGCAGGGATGTCAGCCCCAGCATTTT.

This clonotype was picked up many times. V and J are TRBV9 and TRBJ2-3; D may be TRBD1 or TRBD2 (5 bases each). The CDR3 consists of 17 residues. The germline V and J ends were trimmed by 0 bases and 4 bases, with 18 bases remaining between them. Germline V gene sequence: CDR1 SGDLS, CDR2 YYNGEE. CDR3 amino acids: CASSVDRGRAPSDTQYF. The CDR3 nucleotides read TGTGCCAGCAGCGTAGATCGGGGCCGAGCCCCCTCAGATACGCAGTATTTT.

This clonotype has just a few counts. This chain uses TRBV12-3 or TRBV12-4 with TRBJ2-2; the match to TRBD1 covers 8 bases. V trimming: 4 bases; J trimming: 8 bases; junction bases outside the gene matches: 6. CDR3 length: 14 amino acids. The CDR3 DNA is TGTGCCAGCAGTTCCGGACAGGGCGCGGGGGAGCTGTTTTTT. This sequence encodes CASSSGQGAGELFF.

This clonotype appeared a few times. This rearrangement joins TRBV10-3 to TRBJ2-1; D remains ambiguous. Germline lookup yields CDR1 ENHRY and CDR2 SYGVKD. Trimming took off 8 bases at V and 10 bases at J, with 15 bases between the two ends. The CDR3 length is 12 residues. CDR3 sequence: CAIGERALEQFF. CDR3 in DNA: TGTGCCATCGGGGAAAGGGCACTGGAGCAGTTCTTC.

CDR3 loop: CASKMQVEDGYTF. The CDR3 bases are TGTGCCAGCAAGATGCAGGTGGAAGATGGCTACACCTTC. The rearrangement links TRBV2 to TRBJ1-2; no clear D gene. The length of the CDR3 is 13 residues. Per the germline V gene, CDR1 is SNHLY and CDR2 is FYNNEI. Trimming left V 7 bases short and J 6 bases short, with 15 bases between.

CDR3 residues: CSAPRGGGTEAFF. The CDR3 DNA follows: TGCAGCGCCCCTCGGGGGGGTGGGACTGAAGCTTTCTTT. This chain links TRBV29-1 with TRBJ1-1, with D possibly matching TRBD1 (5 bases). The germline gives CDR1 SQVTM, CDR2 ANQGSEA. Trimming took off 7 bases at V and 5 bases at J, with 17 bases between the two ends. The CDR3 runs to 13 residues.

This clonotype was seen many times. This chain connects TRBV4-2 to TRBJ2-2; 14 bases align to TRBD2. The ends lost 4 bases at V and 6 bases at J; junction bases unmatched: 10. CDR1 is LGHNA and CDR2 is YNFKEQ in the germline V gene. The CDR3 is 18 residues long. This chain's CDR3 is CASSRKTSGGAYAGELFF. The CDR3, as DNA: TGTGCCAGCAGCCGAAAGACTAGCGGGGGGGCCTATGCCGGGGAGCTGTTTTTT.

This clonotype was seen a few times. CDR3 residues: CASTEGTPLGMDTQYF. The CDR3 nucleotides read TGTGCCAGCACGGAGGGGACCCCCCTCGGGATGGATACGCAGTATTTT. The chain has TRBV28 and TRBJ2-3, with TRBD2 as a possible D gene (6 bases). There are 16 residues in the CDR3. Germline assignment: CDR1 MDHEN and CDR2 SYDVKM. The V end was cut by 7 bases, the J end by 6 bases, with 23 bases between.

This clonotype appeared a few times. The chain recombines TRBV19 with TRBJ2-3; D uncertain. This CDR3 has 15 amino acids. Deletions cut 3 bases from V and 1 base from J, with 11 bases between. In germline, CDR1 is LNHDA, CDR2 SQIVND (reference sequence). CDR3 sequence reads: CASSIRPWGTDTQYF. In DNA form, the CDR3 reads TGTGCCAGTAGTATTCGACCCTGGGGCACAGATACGCAGTATTTT.